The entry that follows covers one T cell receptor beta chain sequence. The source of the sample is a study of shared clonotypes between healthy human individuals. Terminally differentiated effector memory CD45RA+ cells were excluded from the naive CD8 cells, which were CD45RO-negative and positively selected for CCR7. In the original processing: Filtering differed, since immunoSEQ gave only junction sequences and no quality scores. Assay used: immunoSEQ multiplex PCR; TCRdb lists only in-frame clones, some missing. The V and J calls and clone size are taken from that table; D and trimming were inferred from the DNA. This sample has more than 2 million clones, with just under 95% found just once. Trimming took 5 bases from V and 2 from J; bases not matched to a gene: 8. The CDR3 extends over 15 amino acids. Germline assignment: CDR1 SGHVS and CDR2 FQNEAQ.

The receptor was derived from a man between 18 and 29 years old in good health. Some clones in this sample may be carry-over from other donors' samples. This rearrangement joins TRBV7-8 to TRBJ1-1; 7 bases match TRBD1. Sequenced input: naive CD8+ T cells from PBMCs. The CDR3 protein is CASSGSGTANTEAFF. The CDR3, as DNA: TGTGCCAGCAGCGGATCCGGGACAGCAAACACTGAAGCTTTCTTT.